This TCR beta chain was found in a study of metastatic and nonmetastatic thyroid tumors. Study-level points and caveats: Significantly greater TCR beta diversity was reportedly found in malignant thyroid tumors than in benign nodules (in blood and tumor).

TCRdb called clones again from the PCR reads with MiXCR. Among approximately 86,000 clones listed, approximately 12% were seen once. Many counts were recorded for this clone. Its antigen is undetermined. No patient had received any treatment before thyroid surgery. The CDR3 has 17 residues. In germline, CDR1 is DFQATT, CDR2 SNEGSKA (reference sequence). Trimming took off 1 base at V and 0 bases at J, with 15 bases between the two ends. Sequenced sample: tumor tissue. The V gene is TRBV20-1, the J gene TRBJ2-2; possibly TRBD1 for D (6 bases). The receptor was isolated from a female donor with papillary thyroid cancer or a benign thyroid nodule (not recorded which). Some clones in this sample may be carry-over from other donors' samples. The CDR3 loop is CSARATRDTSNTGELFF. CDR3 in DNA: TGCAGTGCTAGAGCAACCCGGGACACTTCGAACACCGGGGAGCTGTTTTTT.